Below are 21 T cell receptor beta chains sequenced from a single sample in a study of OX40 agonist ivuxolimab in advanced cancers. Measured with immunoSEQ multiplex PCR; TCRdb has only the in-frame clones, and not every one. The sample carries about 87,000 clones, less than 85% recorded once. Material: CD4+ or CD8+ T cells sorted from blood, obtained in a trial of the OX40 agonist ivuxolimab. The receptor source for this set is an adult with an advanced solid tumor such as melanoma, head and neck, liver or kidney cancer.

The chain carries TRBV9 and TRBJ1-3, with D unclear. The CDR3 covers 15 residues. V was pared by 1 base and J by 0 bases, with 8 bases between. Germline CDR1 SGDLS, CDR2 YYNGEE. DNA of the CDR3: TGTGCCAGCAGCGTAATGGCGGACTCTGGAAACACCATATATTTT. As protein: CASSVMADSGNTIYF.

The CDR3 loop is CASSGTAEAFF. DNA of the CDR3: TGTGCCAGCAGCGGGACAGCTGAAGCTTTCTTT. The rearrangement uses TRBV7-9 and TRBJ1-1; 7 bases line up with TRBD1. This CDR3 is built from 11 residues. Germline lookup yields CDR1 SEHNR and CDR2 FQNEAQ (reference sequence). V was clipped by 5 bases and J by 6 bases; unmatched bases: 0.

The rearrangement links TRBV7-8 to TRBJ2-1, with 9 positions matching TRBD1. Germline assignment: CDR1 SGHVS and CDR2 FQNEAQ. The length of the CDR3 is 15 residues. V lost 7 bases, J lost 9 bases, and 13 bases stayed unmatched. CDR3 DNA: TGTGCCAGCATCAACCGGGACAGGGAAAGGGGTGAGCAGTTCTTC. Its protein product is CASINRDRERGEQFF. Full variable domain (remainder filled in from reference TRBV7-8 and TRBJ2-1): GAGVSQSPRYKVAKRGQDVALRCDPISGHVSLFWYQQALGQGPEFLTYFQNEAQLDKSGLPSDRFFAERPEGSVSTLKIQRTQQEDSAVYLCASINRDRERGEQFFGPGTRLTVL.

The chain employs TRBV6-5 and TRBJ2-5; D is possibly TRBD1 (5 bases). Per germline, CDR1 MNHEY and CDR2 SVGAGI. The germline V and J ends were trimmed by 0 bases and 4 bases, with 9 bases remaining between them. CDR3 length: 14 amino acids. In nucleotides, the CDR3 is TGTGCCAGCAGTTACTCGCGACAGTTAGAGACCCAGTACTTC. This sequence encodes CASSYSRQLETQYF.

CDR3: CARGTGWYNEQFF. The DNA for the CDR3 is TGCGCCAGAGGGACAGGGTGGTACAATGAGCAGTTCTTC. The V call is TRBV10-1, the J call TRBJ2-1; 9 bases map to TRBD1. The junction had 4 bases not matched to a gene; V was cut back by 9 bases and J by 4 bases. Germline V CDR1 and CDR2: WNHNN, SYGVQD (reference sequence). This CDR3 has 13 amino acids.

This chain uses TRBV5-6 with TRBJ2-3, with a tentative D call TRBD2 (5 bases). CDR3 size: 13 residues. Trimming removed 4 bases from V and 10 bases from J, with 16 bases in between. From germline, CDR1 is SGHDT and CDR2 YYEEEE. Written as DNA, the CDR3 is TGTGCCAGCAGCCCACGGGGTGTTTCGGCGCAGTATTTT. Its protein product is CASSPRGVSAQYF.

This rearrangement joins TRBV6-1 to TRBJ2-7, with D possibly being TRBD1 (6 bases). This CDR3 has 18 residues. Trimming cost V 2 bases and J 0 bases, with 20 bases left between them. Germline V gives CDR1 MNHNS, CDR2 SASEGT. The CDR3 DNA reads TGTGCCAGCAGTGAATTTGGACAAGGGGGTTCTAGCTCCTACGAGCAGTACTTC. It is translated as CASSEFGQGGSSSYEQYF.

V gene TRBV9 combines with J gene TRBJ2-3; D may be TRBD1 or TRBD2 (5 bases each). Germline CDR1 is SGDLS and CDR2 is YYNGEE. The CDR3 totals 14 residues. V shed 2 bases and J shed 2 bases, with 9 bases lying between them. The chain's CDR3 is CASSVGTTTDTQYF. The CDR3 nucleotides read TGTGCCAGCAGCGTCGGGACGACCACAGATACGCAGTATTTT.

This clone occurred a few times. This chain links TRBV19 with TRBJ1-2, with TRBD1 identical over 8 bases. The CDR3 has 16 amino acids. Trimming cost V 8 bases and J 6 bases; bases outside gene matches: 17. Germline V gene lookup returns CDR1 LNHDA and CDR2 SQIVND (reference sequence). CDR3 DNA sequence: TGTGCCAGTGCTGGATCGGCGGCAGGGGGCGCGGATGGCTACACCTTC. Its protein is CASAGSAAGGADGYTF.

This sequence joins TRBV7-3 and TRBJ2-2, with 11 bases fitting TRBD2. Germline CDR1 reads SGHTA; CDR2 reads FQGTGA. J gave up 7 bases and V 2 bases, and 0 bases lay outside the gene matches. CDR3 size: 14 residues. In nucleotides, the CDR3 is TGTGCCAGCAGCTTAGGGACTAGCGGCGGGGAGCTGTTTTTT. Translation: CASSLGTSGGELFF.

The chain carries TRBV18 and TRBJ2-5; D might be TRBD1 or TRBD2, each matching 6 bases. The CDR3 is 17 residues long. CDR1 is KGHSH and CDR2 is LQKENI in the germline V gene. Between the trimmed V and J ends, which lost 1 base and 3 bases, there was a span of 18 bases. The CDR3 bases are TGTGCCAGCTCACCACTTGGAGGGGGAGCCTCTAAAGAGACCCAGTACTTC. Translated: CASSPLGGGASKETQYF. Full variable domain (rest looked up from reference TRBV18 and TRBJ2-5): NAGVMQNPRHLVRRRGQEARLRCSPMKGHSHVYWYRQLPEEGLKFMVYLQKENIIDESGMPKERFSAEFPKEGPSILRIQQVVRGDSAAYFCASSPLGGGASKETQYFGPGTRLLVL.

J is TRBJ1-2 and V is TRBV30; 9 nucleotides agree with TRBD1. The CDR3 covers 13 residues. Germline lookup yields CDR1 GTSNPN and CDR2 SVGIG (reference sequence). The CDR3 DNA reads TGTGCACATACCCGGGACAGGGTTGGTGGCTACACCTTC. It codes for CAHTRDRVGGYTF.

The chain uses TRBV5-8 and TRBJ2-5, with D possibly TRBD2 on 6 matching bases. V lost 2 bases and J 2 bases, leaving 16 bases between the germline ends. This CDR3 contains 16 residues. CDR1 is SGHTS and CDR2 is YDEGEE in the germline V gene. This CDR3 reads CASSLNRIGLQETQYF. CDR3 DNA: TGTGCCAGCAGCTTAAATCGGATTGGACTACAAGAGACCCAGTACTTC.

The gene calls are TRBV15 and TRBJ1-2, with 7 bases lining up with TRBD1. Looked up from germline, CDR1 is LNHNV and CDR2 is YYDKDF (reference sequence). CDR3 length equals 15 residues. With V trimmed by 3 bases and J by 2 bases, 6 bases remained unmatched. Here the CDR3 DNA reads TGTGCCACCAGCAGGGATGACAGGGCCAACTATGGCTACACCTTC. Its protein product is CATSRDDRANYGYTF.

This clone came up many times. This chain connects TRBV7-9 to TRBJ2-7, with a possible D match to TRBD1 (6 bases). Between the trimmed V and J ends, which lost 5 bases and 12 bases, there was a span of 20 bases. Germline values: CDR1 SEHNR, CDR2 FQNEAQ (reference sequence). The length of the CDR3 is 13 residues. This CDR3 reads CASSLLSDSSAYF. Here the CDR3 DNA reads TGTGCCAGCAGCCTACTATCGGACAGTTCTGCGTACTTC.

Here the CDR3 reads CASSPRAVAGSSYNEQFF. In DNA form, the CDR3 reads TGTGCCAGCTCACCGCGGGCGGTGGCAGGGAGCTCCTACAATGAGCAGTTCTTC. The rearrangement joins TRBV18 to TRBJ2-1; D may match TRBD1 or TRBD2 (5 bases each). CDR1 and CDR2 from the germline V gene are KGHSH and LQKENI. V shed 3 bases and J shed 0 bases, with 18 bases lying between them. The CDR3 extends over 18 amino acids.

This clone was counted a few times. The rearrangement links TRBV7-9 to TRBJ1-2; D remains unclear. Trimming stripped 1 base from V and 8 bases from J, with 11 bases between. The CDR3 extends over 13 amino acids. Germline-derived CDR1 and CDR2 are SEHNR and FQNEAQ (reference sequence). CDR3: CASSLVSGSGYTF. CDR3 coding DNA: TGTGCCAGCAGCTTAGTATCCGGGAGCGGCTACACCTTC.

V usage is TRBV2 and J usage is TRBJ2-5, with D possibly called TRBD1 or TRBD2 (5 bases each). Germline V lookup: CDR1 SNHLY, CDR2 FYNNEI. Trimming took 8 bases from V and 1 from J, leaving 17 bases between them. CDR3 size: 15 residues. CDR3 protein: CASSNGVGVQETQYF. CDR3 nucleotide sequence: TGTGCCAGCTCGAACGGGGTGGGGGTCCAAGAGACCCAGTACTTC.

The count of this clone is one. J is TRBJ2-3 and V is TRBV2; D unclear. Trimming took off 4 bases at V and 0 bases at J, with 14 bases between the two ends. The CDR3 length is 16 residues. In germline, CDR1 is SNHLY, CDR2 FYNNEI. In nucleotides, the CDR3 is TGTGCCAGCAGTGGATCACCAGCAACTAGCACAGATACGCAGTATTTT. Protein: CASSGSPATSTDTQYF.

The chain combines TRBV19 with TRBJ1-1; TRBD1 matches at 8 bases. In germline, CDR1 is LNHDA, CDR2 SQIVND (reference sequence). Trimming took 5 bases from V and 4 from J; bases not matched to a gene: 9. The CDR3 loop spans 15 amino acids. In DNA, the CDR3 is TGTGCCAGTAGTCCGGTCGGACAGGGCGGCACTGAAGCTTTCTTT. Residues: CASSPVGQGGTEAFF.

The chain uses TRBV5-4 and TRBJ2-7; unclear D gene. Trimming shortened V by 4 bases and J by 6 bases, and 11 bases separated the two germline ends. This CDR3 spans 12 amino acids. Germline V gives CDR1 SGHNT, CDR2 YYREEE (reference sequence). CDR3 in amino acids: CASSADHREQYF. The CDR3 DNA sequence: TGTGCCAGCAGCGCGGACCACCGCGAGCAGTACTTC.